The clone carrying this T cell receptor (beta chain) was seen repeatedly, ten times or more. For repertoire sequencing, the TCR beta CDR3 regions were amplified from RNA transcripts. HTBI primers were used in a first-round RT-PCR, which preceded a second-round multiplex PCR. One entry per CDR3 protein results from TCRdb running MiXCR on the multiplex PCR reads. This sample has about 370,000 distinct CDR3 sequences, with 17% found just once. These data are taken from a study of Graves' ophthalmopathy and Graves' hyperthyroidism. V lost 4 bases to trimming and J lost 6 bases, with 15 bases between them. Germline CDR1 SNHLY, CDR2 FYNNEI. The length of the CDR3 is 14 residues.

The source material was peripheral blood. This clonotype was obtained from an adult woman with stable Graves' hyperthyroidism. The V gene is TRBV2, the J gene TRBJ1-2; perhaps TRBD1 as D (6 bases). The CDR3 sequence: CASSVGRGGDGYTF. The CDR3 DNA reads TGTGCCAGCAGTGTCGGCAGGGGAGGTGATGGCTACACCTTC.